This T cell receptor (beta chain) was observed in a study of regulatory T cells in long-lasting Graves disease. To note about this clonotype: The target antigen is unknown.

Study findings and constraints: Favored usage of TRBV28, TRBJ1-2 and TRBJ2-5 was recorded in persistent disease.

Specified time point: newly diagnosed GD, antithyroid drugs for less than 3 months. Generation of the TCR library employed RNA extracted from PBMCs. V lost 7 bases and J 4 bases, leaving 17 bases between the germline ends. In germline, CDR1 is DFQATT, CDR2 SNEGSKA (reference sequence). CDR3 length equals 13 residues. For TCR beta, libraries came from iRepertoire HTBI primers and Arm-PCR of CDR3 regions. In the original analysis: Looking across samples, the authors found under 70 TRBV and 15 or so TRBJ segments. TCRdb itself ran the multiplex PCR reads through MiXCR, one entry per CDR3 protein. TCRdb assigned the V and J calls; the authors' analysis was not used. The table includes about 540,000 distinct CDR3 sequences, around an eighth detected once. The sample was also reused in another study, on T cells in Graves' hyperthyroidism and ophthalmopathy. This second report adds: The TCR CDR3 was amplified in a first-round RT-PCR using the HTBI primer set.

This sequence joins TRBV20-1 and TRBJ2-7; no reliable D call. This clonotype was obtained from a man younger than 40 with Graves disease. The material sequenced was peripheral blood mononuclear cells (PBMCs), taken at new diagnosis, from a patient treated with antithyroid drugs. Written as DNA, the CDR3 is TGCAGTGTCCCCGCTGGGCGAGTTTACGAGCAGTACTTC. It yields the protein CSVPAGRVYEQYF.